This TCR beta chain was retrieved from a study of blood T cell repertoires in COVID-19. As processed by the authors: Cell counts per sample came from amplifying reference gene primers. Generated by immunoSEQ multiplex PCR, the TCRdb table keeps only in-frame clones and is missing some. D and trimming were read from the DNA, whereas the V and J calls and clone size are those reported in that table. The sample contains about 95,000 clones, 84% of which appear only once. CDR3 length: 14 residues. The germline gives CDR1 LGHNA, CDR2 YNFKEQ. J gave up 6 bases and V 4 bases, and 4 bases lay outside the gene matches.

This TCR was sampled from a human donor in a cohort sampled during active COVID-19. V is TRBV4-2 and J is TRBJ1-4, with TRBD1 matching over 8 bases. The specimen sequenced was peripheral blood. CDR3 DNA sequence: TGTGCCAGCAGCCCGCCGGGACAGGATGAAAAACTGTTTTTT. This codes for CASSPPGQDEKLFF.